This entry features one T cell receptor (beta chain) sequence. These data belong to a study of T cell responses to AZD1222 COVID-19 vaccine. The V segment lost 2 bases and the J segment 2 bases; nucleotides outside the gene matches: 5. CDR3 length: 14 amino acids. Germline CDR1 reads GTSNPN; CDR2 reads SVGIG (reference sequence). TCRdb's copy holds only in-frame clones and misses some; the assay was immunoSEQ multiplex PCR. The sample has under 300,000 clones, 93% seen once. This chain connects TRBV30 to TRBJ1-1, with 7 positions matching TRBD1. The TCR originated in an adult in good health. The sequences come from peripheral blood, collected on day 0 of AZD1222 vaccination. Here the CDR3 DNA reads TGTGCCTGGAGTCACACAGGGGCAAACACTGAAGCTTTCTTT. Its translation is CAWSHTGANTEAFF.